This TCR beta chain was found in a study of T cells after yellow fever vaccination (dated by TCRdb to the late 2010s). About the investigation overall: The SMART-Seq v4 Ultra Low Input RNA kit was used to prepare libraries from fractions with low cell numbers. To follow T-cell clones before and after both primary and booster YFV17D yellow fever vaccination, bulk TCR alpha and beta repertoires underwent longitudinal sequencing. Two healthy male donors made up the cohort, one aged 18 to 30 years and the other aged 30 to 40 years. Blood was collected at multiple timepoints before and after primary and secondary immunization, and bulk PBMC replicates and cell subsets were isolated. Results the study describes overall, beyond this receptor: Most clones expanded after primary vaccination (almost 97% of CD4 and 70% to 90% of CD8) were re-detected after the booster, suggesting that broad memory maintenance occurred. Compared with the primary T-cell response, the secondary T-cell response was weaker but faster, peaking on day 5 rather than day 15. Only a couple of donors were included in the study, so the extent to which the findings can be generalized is limited. A small share of clonotypes occurred in both CD4 and CD8 compartments, likely arising from convergent recombination. Computational filtering was needed because FACS-sorted repertoires could contain abundant contaminating clonotypes from the bulk population.

V and J are truncated by 2 bases and 0 bases respectively, leaving an intervening sequence of 5 bases. Taken from the germline V gene, the CDR1 and CDR2 loops are MDHEN and SYDVKM. The CDR3 holds 14 amino acids from the cysteine to the phenylalanine. CDR3 DNA only is kept here, 42 bases in frame from base 1. In the paper's terms, the treatment or condition label means: live attenuated yellow fever vaccine strain. A standard Ficoll-Paque protocol was used to isolate PBMCs from peripheral blood. CD4 and CD8 T-cell fractions were isolated with Dynabeads CD4 and CD8 positive selection kits. TriZol was used to extract RNA from bulk PBMCs, CD4 and CD8 fractions, and dextramer-positive and dextramer-negative fractions. Synthesis of TCR cDNA relied on 5'RACE template switching, a step that introduced a universal primer site along with unique molecular identifiers. Priming of cDNA synthesis was performed from both the TCR alpha and TCR beta constant segments. Two PCR steps were used to amplify libraries, with sample barcodes and sequencing adapters being added in the second step. Sequencing of the libraries was done on either Illumina HiSeq 2500 (2x100 bp) or NovaSeq (2x150 bp). Under the source paper's analysis protocol: MIGEC was used to demultiplex reads and collapse the reads into UMI consensus sequences, and MiXCR was used for V(D)J alignment. Vaccine-responding clonotypes were defined with edgeR using replicate PBMC samples, requiring FDR below 0.01 and a log2 fold change above 5 up to day 15. Each bulk clonotype was labeled CD4 or CD8 based on which sequenced repertoire, CD4 or CD8, contained the clonotype at higher abundance. The public reads were quality trimmed at Q25 with fastp and then assembled into clones with MiXCR by TCRdb, keeping productive beta chains. Duplicate CDR3 protein sequences are folded into a single record with the most common DNA and genes. The V and J calls reflect TCRdb's pipeline rather than the authors' work. The sample data list tens of thousands of distinct CDR3 sequences, and less than 9% of these were observed just once. 28% of the sample comes from the top ten.

At least ten counts were recorded for this clonotype. The clone's antigen remains unknown. Within one base of it there is no much larger clone, and no base qualities were kept. The chain employs TRBV28 and TRBJ2-4; 5 matching bases give a weak D call of TRBD1. The specimen was CD8+ T cells sorted from PBMCs, collected roughly 14 days after the first yellow fever vaccination. The sequence was collected from a young man who received the YFV17D yellow fever vaccine. Here the CDR3 is given as CASSLRGAKNIQYF. The DNA reads TGTGCCAGCAGTTTAAGGGGAGCCAAAAACATTCAGTACTTC.